The T cell receptor beta chain described here comes from a study of cytomegalovirus exposure and HLA in healthy donors. Notes on the study in general: Within an earlier analysis, most TCR beta V segments proved productive either about 87% or about 30% of the time. Several of the most significant clusters were apparently associated with common viral pathogens in a later analysis. The study flagged fewer than 200 TCR beta chains as cytomegalovirus-associated.

As concerns this clone: What it recognizes is unknown.

The study ran its PCR with 60 Vbeta and 13 Jbeta primers. The method was immunoSEQ multiplex PCR; TCRdb's version includes in-frame clones alone and lacks a portion of them. The sample yields about 160,000 clones, around 81% seen once. There are 12 residues in the CDR3. Germline V gene lookup returns CDR1 MNHNY and CDR2 SVGAGI (reference sequence). Trimming shortened V by 6 bases and J by 8 bases, and 13 bases separated the two germline ends. Sequencing was performed on PBMCs. The sequence came from a woman between 35 and 50 years old in good health and CMV-seronegative. The rearrangement uses TRBV6-6 and TRBJ1-2; D not certain. CDR3 residues: CASSHYARGYTF. Written as DNA, the CDR3 is TGTGCCAGCAGCCACTATGCGCGGGGCTACACCTTC.